This paragraph reports one T cell receptor (beta chain). Its cognate antigen has yet to be identified. Within one base of it there is no much larger clone, and no base qualities were kept. The data stem from a study of radiation and T cells in renal cell carcinoma (dated by TCRdb to 2018 to 2021). About the study as a whole: Samples came from a clinical trial, in which primary renal cell carcinomas received 15 Gy stereotactic body radiation therapy followed by nephrectomy 4 weeks later. Across all 50 or so samples, 4 million or so unique CDR3 nucleotide sequences encoding about 2.4 million unique CDR3 amino acid sequences were identified. A total of around 50 samples underwent TCR beta sequencing, made up of some 26 tumors and about 27 peripheral blood samples.

Measured from the cysteine to the phenylalanine, the CDR3 is 14 residues long. The DNA shown is the 42-base CDR3, in frame from base 1. CDR1 and CDR2 are read off the germline V gene as MGHRA and YSYEKL. Between the V and J ends, shortened by 0 bases and 8 bases respectively, the junction contains 11 bases. TCR beta libraries were generated from genomic DNA with the immunoSEQ kit, following the manufacturer's recommendations. To prepare the libraries, a first multiplex PCR with proprietary primers was run, followed by a second PCR that added unique barcodes, and a bead cleanup was done after each round. A kit-provided positive control reaction and a negative control reaction were included in every sample batch. The final libraries underwent checking on an Agilent 4200 TapeStation D1000 ScreenTape, volumetric pooling, and quantification by qPCR. Sequencing was performed on an Illumina NextSeq500 with a MidOutput 150-cycle cartridge, and 156 Read1 and 15 Index1 cycles were run with kit custom primers. The pooled library was loaded at around 1.1 pM with a roughly 20% PhiX control spike-in. Per the authors' processing: Vendor-processed data were analyzed in R, with a clonotype defined as all T cells sharing the same CDR3 nucleotide sequence. For clone abundance analyses, frequencies were normalized to the 10,000 most abundant clones per sample. Public T cell clones, averaging fewer than five per sample, were removed before analysis. An abundance difference of at least 32-fold between compartments was the criterion for calling clonotypes tumor-enriched or baseline blood-enriched. Clonotypes expanded or contracted between blood time points were identified with a beta-binomial differential abundance model. The Baroni-Urbani and Buser coefficient was used to measure tumor-blood repertoire similarity, and groups were compared with two-tailed Wilcoxon tests in R. In its TCRdb copy, this immuneACCESS table keeps in-frame sequences only and misses some clones. Where compared with another copy, unresolved V genes explain less than half of these, and the others have no known cause. Clone size and the V and J calls come from that table; the DNA yielded D and trimming. Within this sample are some 80,000 clones, with 70% to 90% of them counted one time only. Together, the top ten hold approximately 22% of the sample.

What this sample's time point label stands for: blood 2 weeks post-SBRT. The sample's treatment or condition label, decoded: 15 Gy SBRT to primary tumor, nephrectomy 4 weeks later. To follow tumor-enriched clonotypes, serial peripheral blood was collected from radiation-treated patients at baseline and at 2 weeks and 4 weeks after SBRT. Renal cell carcinoma with clear cell pathology was present in all patients. Genomic DNA for TCR sequencing was prepared using the QIAamp DNA Blood Mini Kit (Qiagen). The analyses included only samples that passed all quality control checks. What the research found in general, with its limitations: Changes in the blood repertoire were not tracked past 4 weeks after treatment. Because pretreatment tumor biopsies were not available, the baseline intratumoral presence of clonotypes could not be determined. Because the trial had a single-armed design, the trial could not examine how radiation dose or scheduling affected the TCR repertoire. In blood, the top tumor clonotypes increased between baseline and 2 weeks post-radiation and then shrank by 4 weeks, which suggests that tumor-resident clones expanded only transiently.

This TCR was sampled from a woman aged 45 to 65 with renal cell carcinoma. The sequences come from blood, collected from a patient whose treatment included radiotherapy and nephrectomy. The chain employs TRBV4-1 and TRBJ1-3; the D segment cannot be called with confidence. The CDR3 amino acid sequence is: CASSQESGEDTIYF. At the DNA level, the sequence is TGCGCCAGCAGCCAAGAAAGCGGGGAAGACACCATATATTTT.